The clone carrying this T cell receptor beta chain was seen many times. The data were taken from a study of T cells in Graves' hyperthyroidism and ophthalmopathy. Regions amplified from RNA transcripts were the TCR beta CDR3 regions. Initially, a first-round RT-PCR of the TCR CDR3 employed the HTBI primer set. One entry per CDR3 protein, called by TCRdb with MiXCR from the multiplex PCR reads. This table holds a few hundred thousand distinct CDR3 sequences, 15% to 19% found once. The CDR3 sequence is 13 residues long. V trimming: 6 bases; J trimming: 8 bases; junction bases outside the gene matches: 9. CDR1 is DFQATT, CDR2 SNEGSKA, per germline (reference sequence).

The V gene is TRBV20-1, the J gene TRBJ2-1, with 8 positions matching TRBD2. The receptor was isolated from a woman in her twenties or thirties with Graves' hyperthyroidism. The specimen sequenced was blood. For the CDR3, the DNA is TGCAGTGCGTTAGCGGGACCGATCTATGAGCAGTTCTTC. Translating gives CSALAGPIYEQFF.